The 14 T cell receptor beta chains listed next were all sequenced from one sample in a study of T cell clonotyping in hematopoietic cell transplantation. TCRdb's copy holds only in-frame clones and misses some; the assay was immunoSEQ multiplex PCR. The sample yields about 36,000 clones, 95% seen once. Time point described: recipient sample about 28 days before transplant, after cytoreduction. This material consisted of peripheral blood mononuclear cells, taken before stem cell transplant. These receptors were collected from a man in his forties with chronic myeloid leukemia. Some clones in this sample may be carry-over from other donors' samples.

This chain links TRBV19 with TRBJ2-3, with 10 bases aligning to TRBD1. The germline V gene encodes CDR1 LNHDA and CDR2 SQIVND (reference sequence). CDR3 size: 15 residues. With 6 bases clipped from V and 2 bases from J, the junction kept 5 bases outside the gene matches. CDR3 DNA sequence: TGTGCCAGTAGGGAGACAGGGGGCTTCACAGATACGCAGTATTTT. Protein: CASRETGGFTDTQYF.

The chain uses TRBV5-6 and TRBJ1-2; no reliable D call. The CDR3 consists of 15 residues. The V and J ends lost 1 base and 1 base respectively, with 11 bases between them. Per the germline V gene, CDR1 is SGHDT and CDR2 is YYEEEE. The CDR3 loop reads CASSLTGNLNYGYTF. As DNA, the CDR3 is TGTGCCAGCAGCTTGACGGGGAACCTTAACTATGGCTACACCTTC.

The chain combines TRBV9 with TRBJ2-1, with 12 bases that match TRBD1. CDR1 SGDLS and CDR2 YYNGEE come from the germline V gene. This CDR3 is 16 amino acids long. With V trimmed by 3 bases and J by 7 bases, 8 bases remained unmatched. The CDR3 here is CASSAVGQGAENEQFF. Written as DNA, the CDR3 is TGTGCCAGCAGCGCAGTGGGACAGGGGGCTGAAAATGAGCAGTTCTTC.

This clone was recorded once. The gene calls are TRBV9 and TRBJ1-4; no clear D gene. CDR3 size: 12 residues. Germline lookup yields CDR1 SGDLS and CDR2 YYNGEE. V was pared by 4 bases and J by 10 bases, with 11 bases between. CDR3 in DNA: TGTGCCAGCAGCCCTTCCTCGGGAAAACTGTTTTTT. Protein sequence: CASSPSSGKLFF. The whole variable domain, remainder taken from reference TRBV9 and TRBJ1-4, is DSGVTQTPKHLITATGQRVTLRCSPRSGDLSVYWYQQSLDQGLQFLIQYYNGEERAKGNILERFSAQQFPDLHSELNLSSLELGDSALYFCASSPSSGKLFFGSGTQLSVL.

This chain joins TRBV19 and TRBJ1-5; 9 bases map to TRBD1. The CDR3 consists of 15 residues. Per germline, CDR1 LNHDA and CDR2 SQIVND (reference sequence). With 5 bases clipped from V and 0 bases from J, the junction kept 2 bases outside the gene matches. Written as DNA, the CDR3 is TGTGCCAGTAGTCTGACAGGGGGTAGCAATCAGCCCCAGCATTTT. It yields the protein CASSLTGGSNQPQHF.

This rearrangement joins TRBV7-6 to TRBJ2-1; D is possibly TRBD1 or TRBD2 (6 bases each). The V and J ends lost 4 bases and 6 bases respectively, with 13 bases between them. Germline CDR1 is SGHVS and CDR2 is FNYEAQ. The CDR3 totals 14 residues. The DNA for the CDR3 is TGTGCCAGCAGCTCGACGGGGGCCTTCAATGAGCAGTTCTTC. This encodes CASSSTGAFNEQFF.

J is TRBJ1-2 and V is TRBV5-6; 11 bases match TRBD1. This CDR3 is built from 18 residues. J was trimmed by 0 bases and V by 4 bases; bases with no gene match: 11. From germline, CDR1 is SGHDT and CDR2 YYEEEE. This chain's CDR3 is CASSRSPGQGGANYGYTF. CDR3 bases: TGTGCCAGCAGCCGATCCCCGGGACAGGGGGGAGCTAACTATGGCTACACCTTC.

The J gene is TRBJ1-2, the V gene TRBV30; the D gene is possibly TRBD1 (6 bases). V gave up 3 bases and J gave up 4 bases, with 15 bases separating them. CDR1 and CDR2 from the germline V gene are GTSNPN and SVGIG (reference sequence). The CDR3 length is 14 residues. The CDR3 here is CAWRASGGGYGYTF. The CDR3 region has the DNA TGTGCCTGGAGGGCCTCGGGGGGCGGCTATGGCTACACCTTC.

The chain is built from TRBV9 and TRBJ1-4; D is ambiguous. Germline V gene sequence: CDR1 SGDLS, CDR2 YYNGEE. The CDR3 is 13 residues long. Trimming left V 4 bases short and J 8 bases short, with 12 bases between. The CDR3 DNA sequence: TGTGCCAGCAGCCGCGGAGTAGGGGAAAAACTGTTTTTT. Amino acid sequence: CASSRGVGEKLFF.

This chain's CDR3 is CASSYETGQAQHF. The CDR3 DNA reads as TGTGCCAGTAGTTATGAGACAGGGCAGGCCCAGCATTTT. The J gene is TRBJ1-5, the V gene TRBV19, with 7 bases lining up with TRBD1. Germline V gene lookup returns CDR1 LNHDA and CDR2 SQIVND (reference sequence). This CDR3 comprises 13 residues. The V gene end was trimmed by 5 bases and the J gene end by 11 bases; junction bases not matched to a gene: 9.

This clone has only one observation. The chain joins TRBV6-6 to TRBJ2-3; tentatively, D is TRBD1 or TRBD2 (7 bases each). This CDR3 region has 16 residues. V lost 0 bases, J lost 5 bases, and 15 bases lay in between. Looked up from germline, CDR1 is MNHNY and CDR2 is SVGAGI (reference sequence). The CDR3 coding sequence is TGTGCCAGCAGTTACTCGAGGGGCAGGGGGGGAGATACGCAGTATTTT. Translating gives CASSYSRGRGGDTQYF.

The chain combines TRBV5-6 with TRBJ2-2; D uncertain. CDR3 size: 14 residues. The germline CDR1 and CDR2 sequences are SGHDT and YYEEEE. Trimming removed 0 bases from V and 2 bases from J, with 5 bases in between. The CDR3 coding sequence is TGTGCCAGCAGCTTGGGAGTAAACACCGGGGAGCTGTTTTTT. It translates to CASSLGVNTGELFF. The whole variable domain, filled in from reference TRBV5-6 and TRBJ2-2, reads DAGVTQSPTHLIKTRGQQVTLRCSPKSGHDTVSWYQQALGQGPQFIFQYYEEEERQRGNFPDRFSGHQFPNYSSELNVNALLLGDSALYLCASSLGVNTGELFFGEGSRLTVL.

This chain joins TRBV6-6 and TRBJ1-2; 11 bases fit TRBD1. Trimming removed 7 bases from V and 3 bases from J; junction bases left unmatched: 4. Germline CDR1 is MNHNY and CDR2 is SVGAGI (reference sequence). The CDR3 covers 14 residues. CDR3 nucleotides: TGTGCCAGCACTCGGACAGGGGGCGACTATGGCTACACCTTC. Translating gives CASTRTGGDYGYTF.

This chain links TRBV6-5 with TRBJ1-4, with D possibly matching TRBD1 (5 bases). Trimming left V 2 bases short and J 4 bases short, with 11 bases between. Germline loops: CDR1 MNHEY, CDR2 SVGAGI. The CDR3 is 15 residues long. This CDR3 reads CASSYLGTGNEKLFF. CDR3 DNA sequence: TGTGCCAGCAGTTACCTAGGGACCGGTAATGAAAAACTGTTTTTT.